The present entry profiles one TCR beta chain with its context. No antigen is known for it. Runs used v3.0 of the immunoSEQ assay and were done at survey level. It was roughly 40,000-55,000 T-cell genomes per sample that sequencing targeted. Sequencing used immunoSEQ multiplex PCR; TCRdb keeps in-frame clones, though not all of them. The table lists some 29,000 clones, 97% of them singletons. The sample comes from a study of long-term antiretroviral therapy in people with HIV. Study in general: The immediate-ART recommendation dates to 2015, and the earliest samples predate it by about a decade. Study-wide results and caveats: Adherence to ART, viral resistance and therapy changes lacked any data.

The CDR3 loop spans 14 amino acids. Between the trimmed V and J ends, which lost 0 bases and 2 bases, there was a span of 7 bases. Germline assignment: CDR1 SGHRS and CDR2 YFSETQ. The clonotype originates from a man aged 30 to 45 with HIV. Sequenced material: unsorted PBMCs, taken 7.6 years after starting antiretroviral therapy. The genes are TRBV5-1 and TRBJ2-3; D gene unclear. The CDR3 DNA reads TGCGCCAGCAGCTTGGTGCCAGCCACAGATACGCAGTATTTT. This encodes CASSLVPATDTQYF.